This T cell receptor (beta chain) was identified in a study of immune evolution from preneoplasia to lung adenocarcinoma. Between 2014 and 2017, patients underwent resection in Japan or China. H&E slides confirmed each diagnosis, reviewed by two pathologists independently. After pathologic assessment, macro-dissection selected premalignant or tumor cells for extraction. CDR1 and CDR2 (germline): SGHRS, YFSETQ. The CDR3 has 16 residues. V was clipped by 4 bases and J by 0 bases, with 17 bases between them. This clone ranks as medium-sized (0.01 to 0.1%). Generated by immunoSEQ multiplex PCR, the TCRdb table keeps only in-frame clones and is missing some. Of 30,000 to 45,000 clones in the sample, 60% to 75% were seen once.

The V call is TRBV5-1, the J call TRBJ2-7; D may be TRBD1 or TRBD2 (5 bases each). The sample comprised FFPE invasive lung adenocarcinoma tissue. The clonotype comes from a person between 55 and 69 years old with lung adenocarcinoma. The CDR3 sequence: CASSQPRGNYSYEQYF. The CDR3 DNA reads as TGCGCCAGCAGCCAACCCCGGGGCAACTACTCCTACGAGCAGTACTTC.